This entry describes one T cell receptor (beta chain). Its antigen has not been determined. No much larger clone is present one base from it, and per-base qualities are unavailable. TCRbeta CDR3 regions were amplified from genomic DNA by means of the immunoSEQ Assay, a bias-controlled multiplex PCR. Per the source publication's procedure: The number of nucleated cells in each sample was estimated by amplification of reference gene primers within the assay. To quantify the absolute abundance of each unique TCRbeta CDR3 rearrangement, sequence reads were collapsed and filtered. For each sample, productive Simpson clonality was calculated as the square root of Simpson's diversity index over productive rearrangements. TCRdb mirrors the immuneACCESS table, restricted to in-frame sequences. Some clones are absent from its copies; in checked studies, under half trace to an unresolved V gene, and the reason for the others is unknown. V, J and clone size reflect that table, while D and trimming were determined from the DNA. The sample table records about 320,000 clones; more than 80% of these occur just once. The ten largest clones represent under 6.5% of the sample.

The sample comes from a study of blood T cell repertoires in COVID-19 (TCRdb year 2020). Describing the broader study: Samples from collaborators originated in the United States, Italy and Spain and spanned both the acute and convalescent phases of COVID-19. Where available, HLA class I and class II types were taken from metadata supplied by the sample provider and were not determined by assay-based typing. The dataset comprised deeply sampled blood TCRbeta repertoires from subjects exposed to, actively infected with, or recovered from COVID-19. The repertoires were released in a freely available public database meant as a resource for research on the immune response to SARS-CoV-2. Nearly every sample came with metadata listing a de-identified subject ID, COVID-19 status, age in years and sex. The material from the prospective study consisted of cDNA or gDNA derived from T cells, B-cell-depleted T cells, or PBMCs. The samples were drawn from two sources: the first 160 participants of the ongoing ImmuneRACE study, and fewer than 1,500 subjects contributed by 6 global collaborators.

V loses 5 bases of germline sequence and J loses 8 bases, and the interval between the two ends is 7 bases. Inclusive of the bounding cysteine and phenylalanine, the CDR3 is 11 residues long. Of all the DNA, just the CDR3 is kept, 33 bases in frame from base 1. CDR1 and CDR2 are read off the germline V gene (reference sequence) as MNHEY and SMNVEV. Results and caveats for the whole study, not just this receptor: Clinical and demographic metadata were provided uncurated, with the amount varying by source and participant.

Another Seattle source contributed samples from volunteer blood donors who had recovered from COVID-19. Whole blood was collected in K2EDTA tubes by collaborating institutions according to the institutions' own protocols. Collaborator samples were shipped for TCRbeta analysis as frozen whole blood, isolated PBMCs, or DNA extracted from either sample type. Recombination linked TRBV27 to TRBJ2-1, with the D gene uncertain. The clonotype originates from a man between 18 and 35 years old who had recovered from COVID-19. Material: peripheral blood. The CDR3 sequence is CASSPGYEQFF. The bases read TGTGCCAGCAGTCCTGGCTATGAGCAGTTCTTC.